The 21 T cell receptor beta chains presented below share a single source sample, sequenced in a study of T cells in Graves' hyperthyroidism and ophthalmopathy. What was amplified from RNA transcripts were TCR beta CDR3 regions. Carried out on the TCR CDR3, a first-round RT-PCR used the HTBI primer set. One entry per CDR3 protein results from TCRdb running MiXCR on the multiplex PCR reads. Seen here are 600,000 to 700,000 distinct CDR3 sequences, about 45% observed once, and the top ten hold roughly 6.5%. Sequencing input: peripheral blood or thyroid tissue (not recorded which). These receptors were obtained from an adult man with Graves' disease, either hyperthyroidism or ophthalmopathy (not recorded which).

This chain uses TRBV7-9 with TRBJ1-2; no clear D gene. Germline V CDR1 and CDR2: SEHNR, FQNEAQ (reference sequence). This CDR3 has 16 amino acids. The V and J ends lost 1 base and 8 bases respectively, with 20 bases between them. The CDR3 protein is CASSLVLTGPVGGYTF. CDR3 coding DNA: TGTGCCAGCAGCTTAGTGCTAACCGGGCCGGTGGGAGGCTACACCTTC.

The chain couples TRBV29-1 to TRBJ1-1, with 7 bases matching TRBD1. Germline CDR1 is SQVTM and CDR2 is ANQGSEA. Trimming took 8 bases from V and 1 from J; bases not matched to a gene: 4. The CDR3 totals 12 residues. The CDR3 DNA sequence: TGCAGCTTGACAGGGCAGAACACTGAAGCTTTCTTT. Residues: CSLTGQNTEAFF.

Written as DNA, the CDR3 is TGCGCCAGCAGCCTTTCAGGGGTGGGGAGCACTGAAGCTTTCTTT. Amino acids: CASSLSGVGSTEAFF. The gene calls are TRBV5-1 and TRBJ1-1; D may be TRBD1 (6 bases). V lost 4 bases to trimming and J lost 4 bases, with 17 bases between them. The CDR3 is 15 amino acids. The V gene's germline CDR1 is SGHRS and CDR2 YFSETQ.

This clonotype came up a few times. The CDR3 coding sequence is TGTGCCAGCAGTGAAGGGACATTCCTCTCCTACGAGCAGTACTTC. This sequence encodes CASSEGTFLSYEQYF. The V call is TRBV2, the J call TRBJ2-7, with D possibly TRBD1 on 5 matching bases. With 1 base removed from V and 0 bases from J, the gap between germline ends came to 10 bases. CDR1 is SNHLY and CDR2 is FYNNEI in the germline V gene. This CDR3 spans 15 amino acids.

The rearrangement joins TRBV2 to TRBJ2-2; no clear D gene. The germline V and J ends were trimmed by 4 bases and 5 bases, with 8 bases remaining between them. The length of the CDR3 is 13 residues. Germline assignment: CDR1 SNHLY and CDR2 FYNNEI. CDR3 sequence (DNA): TGTGCCAGCAGTGGACGGCGGACCGGGGAGCTGTTTTTT. It yields the protein CASSGRRTGELFF.

The chain joins TRBV7-2 to TRBJ1-6; the D is unclear. V lost 6 bases to trimming and J lost 17 bases, with 5 bases between them. The CDR3 covers 8 residues. Per the germline V gene, CDR1 is SGHTA and CDR2 is FQGNSA. CDR3 amino acids: CASSTFHF. The CDR3 coding sequence is TGTGCCAGCAGTACCTTCCACTTT.

This clonotype came up many times. The J gene is TRBJ2-7, the V gene TRBV7-2; D is ambiguous. CDR1 is SGHTA, CDR2 FQGNSA, per germline. With 1 base removed from V and 0 bases from J, the gap between germline ends came to 7 bases. The CDR3 has 14 residues. The chain's CDR3 is CASSLVTDSYEQYF. The CDR3 DNA follows: TGTGCCAGCAGCTTAGTAACAGACTCCTACGAGCAGTACTTC.

There are a few counts of this clonotype. The chain employs TRBV6-5 and TRBJ2-7; 9 bases fit TRBD2. V gave up 5 bases and J gave up 3 bases; unmatched junction bases: 8. This CDR3 has 15 residues. The germline V gene encodes CDR1 MNHEY and CDR2 SVGAGI. In DNA form, the CDR3 reads TGTGCCAGCAGTCGTACGGCGGGAGGGAACTACGAGCAGTACTTC. It encodes CASSRTAGGNYEQYF.

At least ten counts were recorded for this clonotype. The chain joins TRBV24-1 to TRBJ2-5, with D unclear. Germline lookup yields CDR1 KGHDR and CDR2 SFDVKD. The germline V and J ends were trimmed by 11 bases and 2 bases, with 14 bases remaining between them. This CDR3 comprises 13 residues. The CDR3 DNA reads TGTGCCAGCCGTGGGCAGCCACAAGAGACCCAGTACTTC. Residues: CASRGQPQETQYF.

The chain is built from TRBV25-1 and TRBJ1-3; 9 positions agree with TRBD1. Per the germline V gene, CDR1 is MGHDK and CDR2 is SYGVNS. The CDR3 runs to 14 residues. Unmatched junction bases numbered 3, after V lost 1 base and J lost 8 bases. CDR3 nucleotide sequence: TGTGCCAGCAGTGAATGGACAGGGGTTTACACCATATATTTT. This translates into CASSEWTGVYTIYF. Supplemented by reference TRBV25-1 and TRBJ1-3, the full variable domain reads EADIYQTPRYLVIGTGKKITLECSQTMGHDKMYWYQQDPGMELHLIHYSYGVNSTEKGDLSSESTVSRIRTEHFPLTLESARPSHTSQYLCASSEWTGVYTIYFGEGSWLTVV.

The rearrangement uses TRBV10-3 and TRBJ1-3, with D unclear. The CDR3 totals 16 residues. Trimming took 10 bases from V and 2 from J, leaving 21 bases between them. Germline lookup yields CDR1 ENHRY and CDR2 SYGVKD. As DNA, the CDR3 is TGTGCCAGCTGCTCCCGGGCGCAGTCCACTGGAAACACCATATATTTT. Translated: CASCSRAQSTGNTIYF.

The chain carries TRBV2 and TRBJ1-6; TRBD1 aligns across 11 bases. The CDR3 is 16 residues long. The germline gives CDR1 SNHLY, CDR2 FYNNEI. Unmatched junction bases numbered 9, after V lost 8 bases and J lost 6 bases. The CDR3 DNA is TGTGCCAGCCGACTGGGACAGGGGGGAACTAATTCACCCCTCCACTTT. Protein sequence: CASRLGQGGTNSPLHF.

CDR3 nucleotides: TGTGCCAGCAGTCAAGGGACAGCGGCCCAGCATTTT. Encoded protein: CASSQGTAAQHF. The chain couples TRBV2 to TRBJ1-5, with TRBD1 matching 7 bases. The germline CDR1 and CDR2 sequences are SNHLY and FYNNEI. The CDR3 contains 12 residues. V lost 5 bases, J lost 11 bases, and 6 bases stayed unmatched. Combining the CDR3 with reference TRBV2 and TRBJ1-5 gives the whole variable domain EPEVTQTPSHQVTQMGQEVILRCVPISNHLYFYWYRQILGQKVEFLVSFYNNEISEKSEIFDDQFSVERPDGSNFTLKIRSTKLEDSAMYFCASSQGTAAQHFGDGTRLSIL.

V usage is TRBV6-4 and J usage is TRBJ2-5; TRBD2 matches at 10 bases. In germline, CDR1 is MRHNA, CDR2 SNTAGT. The CDR3 is 13 amino acids. J gave up 7 bases and V 6 bases, and 5 bases lay outside the gene matches. The CDR3 loop is CASRTSGIGTQYF. The CDR3 coding sequence is TGTGCCAGCAGAACTAGCGGGATAGGGACCCAGTACTTC.

The rearrangement joins TRBV9 to TRBJ1-1, with a possible D match to TRBD1 (6 bases). The CDR3 length is 14 residues. The ends were cut back, 0 bases at V and 4 bases at J, with 10 bases in the middle. Germline CDR1 reads SGDLS; CDR2 reads YYNGEE. For the CDR3, the DNA is TGTGCCAGCAGCGTAGAAGGCAGGGGCACTGAAGCTTTCTTT. Residues: CASSVEGRGTEAFF.

This clonotype showed up just a few times. The chain joins TRBV20-1 to TRBJ1-2; 7 nucleotides line up with TRBD1. Germline-derived CDR1 and CDR2 are DFQATT and SNEGSKA (reference sequence). The CDR3 runs 12 residues. The chain's CDR3 is CRGGRDRVGYTF. In DNA form, the CDR3 reads TGCAGGGGGGGACGCGACAGGGTTGGCTACACCTTC.

About this clonotype: No conserved phenylalanine or tryptophan ends this CDR3, so it is likely a read error. The DNA is omitted, as the CDR3 cannot be located on it reliably, and the CDR3 follows TCRdb's listing. J is TRBJ2-2 and V is TRBV19; the table's D call, TRBD1, was not checked against the DNA. The CDR3 spans 9 amino acids, including both terminal residues. Germline V lookup: CDR1 LNHDA, CDR2 SQIVND (reference sequence). The CDR3 sequence is CASSAGMFD.

This clonotype appeared many times. The rearrangement links TRBV29-1 to TRBJ1-6; 7 bases are a match to TRBD1. CDR1 SQVTM and CDR2 ANQGSEA come from the germline V gene. V shed 6 bases and J 6 bases; nucleotides not matched to a gene: 5. The CDR3 sequence is 13 residues long. The CDR3 DNA reads as TGCAGCGTAACAGGGGAAGGTAATTCACCCCTCCACTTT. It codes for CSVTGEGNSPLHF.

The chain has TRBV6-5 and TRBJ1-6; no clear D. Trimming took 3 bases from V and 7 from J, leaving 10 bases between them. The CDR3 runs to 14 residues. In germline, CDR1 is MNHEY, CDR2 SVGAGI. Here the CDR3 reads CASSYRTGNSPLHF. In DNA form, the CDR3 reads TGTGCCAGCAGTTATCGGACGGGGAATTCACCCCTCCACTTT.

In DNA, the CDR3 is TGTGCCAGCAGCCAAGATGGCTACAGGGCCGGGGGCTACACCTTC. This codes for CASSQDGYRAGGYTF. This chain connects TRBV7-2 to TRBJ1-2, with D possibly TRBD1 on 6 matching bases. This CDR3 is 15 amino acids long. Between the trimmed V and J ends, which lost 5 bases and 8 bases, there was a span of 21 bases. The germline V gene encodes CDR1 SGHTA and CDR2 FQGNSA.

Here the CDR3 DNA reads TGTGCCAGCAGAGCGACGATCGTGAACGAGCAGTACTTC. It yields the protein CASRATIVNEQYF. The V gene is TRBV6-1, the J gene TRBJ2-7; D not resolved. V was clipped by 6 bases and J by 5 bases, with 14 bases between them. The CDR3 length is 13 residues. Germline V lookup: CDR1 MNHNS, CDR2 SASEGT.